This passage covers 11 T cell receptor beta chains from one sample sequenced in a study of response to subunit inactivated influenza vaccine. Using its own MiXCR run on the RT-PCR reads, TCRdb lists one record per CDR3 protein. The data show over 150,000 distinct CDR3 sequences, with roughly 10% seen just once and about a third held by the top ten. The specimen comprised CD8+ T cells sorted from PBMCs, sampled roughly 24 months after vaccination. Receptors originate from a man aged 50 to 75 who received an inactivated influenza vaccine.

The gene calls are TRBV28 and TRBJ2-1; 8 bases match TRBD1. V shed 6 bases and J 2 bases; nucleotides not matched to a gene: 6. This CDR3 comprises 15 residues. The germline V gene has CDR1 MDHEN and CDR2 SYDVKM. The CDR3 reads CASSSGQGTYNEQFF. For the CDR3, the DNA is TGTGCCAGCAGCTCCGGACAGGGAACCTACAATGAGCAGTTCTTC.

The CDR3 reads CAWDGVATGELFF. The DNA for the CDR3 is TGTGCCTGGGACGGAGTAGCCACCGGGGAGCTGTTTTTT. This rearrangement joins TRBV30 to TRBJ2-2, with unresolved D. CDR3 size: 13 residues. Per germline, CDR1 GTSNPN and CDR2 SVGIG (reference sequence). Deletions cut 5 bases from V and 4 bases from J, with 11 bases between.

In this sample, this clonotype turned up a few times. The chain links TRBV5-6 to TRBJ2-7; D gene uncertain. The germline V and J ends were trimmed by 0 bases and 6 bases, with 7 bases remaining between them. Per germline, CDR1 SGHDT and CDR2 YYEEEE. This CDR3 is 12 amino acids long. CDR3 protein: CASSLAKVEQYF. For the CDR3, the DNA is TGTGCCAGCAGCTTGGCCAAGGTCGAGCAGTACTTC. Together with reference TRBV5-6 and TRBJ2-7, the CDR3 gives the full variable domain: DAGVTQSPTHLIKTRGQQVTLRCSPKSGHDTVSWYQQALGQGPQFIFQYYEEEERQRGNFPDRFSGHQFPNYSSELNVNALLLGDSALYLCASSLAKVEQYFGPGTRLTVT.

In its sample, this clonotype was seen many times. V usage is TRBV20-1 and J usage is TRBJ2-7; 14 positions agree with TRBD2. Germline loops: CDR1 DFQATT, CDR2 SNEGSKA (reference sequence). The CDR3 sequence is 15 residues long. V shed 4 bases and J 4 bases; nucleotides not matched to a gene: 6. The CDR3 sequence is CSAKGLAGAAYEQYF. The CDR3 DNA reads as TGCAGTGCTAAGGGACTAGCGGGGGCCGCTTACGAGCAGTACTTC.

This clonotype was picked up many times. This sequence joins TRBV10-3 and TRBJ2-3; D call uncertain. Germline V lookup: CDR1 ENHRY, CDR2 SYGVKD. The CDR3 sequence is 17 residues long. V gave up 0 bases and J gave up 5 bases, with 18 bases separating them. CDR3 region: CAISESWPADIGDTQYF. The CDR3 DNA sequence: TGTGCCATCAGTGAGTCGTGGCCGGCCGACATCGGAGATACGCAGTATTTT.

This clonotype was detected ten times or more. This chain joins TRBV29-1 and TRBJ2-2; D remains ambiguous. The CDR3 is 13 residues long. Trimming took 7 bases from V and 4 from J, leaving 13 bases between them. Germline assignment: CDR1 SQVTM and CDR2 ANQGSEA. For the CDR3, the DNA is TGCAGCGCCGTGGGGTCTTCCACCGGGGAGCTGTTTTTT. Translated, it gives CSAVGSSTGELFF.

The chain links TRBV5-6 to TRBJ2-3; D is possibly TRBD1 (6 bases). CDR1 and CDR2 (germline): SGHDT, YYEEEE. The CDR3 runs to 16 residues. Trimming took 2 bases from V and 6 from J, leaving 19 bases between them. CDR3 loop: CASSFYTGFISDTQYF. In DNA form, the CDR3 reads TGTGCCAGCAGCTTCTATACAGGGTTCATTTCTGATACGCAGTATTTT.

The chain carries TRBV12-3 or TRBV12-4 and TRBJ2-7; tentatively, D is TRBD2 (6 bases). The CDR3 has 17 residues. Trimming cost V 3 bases and J 4 bases, with 22 bases left between them. Here the CDR3 reads CASSFSGSGGRKYEQYF. The DNA of the CDR3 is TGTGCCAGCAGTTTTTCCGGGAGTGGGGGGAGAAAATACGAGCAGTACTTC.

This chain links TRBV28 with TRBJ2-7; TRBD2 matches at 13 bases. The CDR3 length is 16 residues. Trimming took 6 bases from V and 3 from J; bases not matched to a gene: 8. Germline V gene sequence: CDR1 MDHEN, CDR2 SYDVKM. In nucleotides, the CDR3 is TGTGCCAGCAGCTCATGGACTAGCGGGAGTATCTACGAGCAGTACTTC. This sequence encodes CASSSWTSGSIYEQYF.

The chain links TRBV20-1 to TRBJ2-1; D ambiguous. Germline values: CDR1 DFQATT, CDR2 SNEGSKA (reference sequence). V was cut by 3 bases and J by 0 bases, with 6 bases left in between. The CDR3 is 13 amino acids. The CDR3, as DNA: TGCAGTGCTAGTGTCAGCTCCTACAATGAGCAGTTCTTC. It is translated as CSASVSSYNEQFF.

The sample holds a few counts of this clonotype. The chain recombines TRBV9 with TRBJ2-7, with TRBD2 matching 7 bases. With V trimmed by 0 bases and J by 2 bases, 2 bases remained unmatched. The CDR3 spans 14 residues. The germline V gene has CDR1 SGDLS and CDR2 YYNGEE. CDR3: CASSVDLAAYEQYF. DNA of the CDR3: TGTGCCAGCAGCGTAGACCTAGCGGCCTACGAGCAGTACTTC.